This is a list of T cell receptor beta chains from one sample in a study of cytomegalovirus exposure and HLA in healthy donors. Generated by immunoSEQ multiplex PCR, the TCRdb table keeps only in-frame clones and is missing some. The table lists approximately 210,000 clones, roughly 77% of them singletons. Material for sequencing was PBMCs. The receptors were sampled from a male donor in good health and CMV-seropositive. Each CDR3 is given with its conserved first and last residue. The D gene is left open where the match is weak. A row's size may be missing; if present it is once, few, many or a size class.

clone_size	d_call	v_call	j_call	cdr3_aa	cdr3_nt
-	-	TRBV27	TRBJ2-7	CASSSIFRQTYEQYF	TGTGCCAGCAGTTCCATTTTCCGACAGACCTACGAGCAGTACTTC
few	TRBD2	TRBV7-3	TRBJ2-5	CASSLMASGRASAETQYF	TGTGCCAGCAGCTTAATGGCTAGCGGGAGGGCCAGCGCAGAGACCCAGTACTTC
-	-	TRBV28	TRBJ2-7	CASNERGFEQYF	TGTGCCAGCAACGAGAGGGGGTTCGAGCAGTACTTC
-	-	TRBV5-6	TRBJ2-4	CASSAPRTRAKNIQYF	TGTGCCAGCAGCGCGCCGCGGACTCGAGCCAAAAACATTCAGTACTTC
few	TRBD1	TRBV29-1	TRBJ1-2	CSVEDRDRPRRGYTF	TGCAGCGTTGAAGACCGGGACAGGCCCCGGCGGGGCTACACCTTC
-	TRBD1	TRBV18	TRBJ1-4	CASSPPMGTGVLDEKLFF	TGTGCCAGCTCACCACCGATGGGGACAGGGGTGCTAGATGAAAAACTGTTTTTT
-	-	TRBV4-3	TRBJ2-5	CASSQDVCGLQETQYF	TGCGCCAGCAGCCAAGATGTCTGCGGATTACAAGAGACCCAGTACTTC
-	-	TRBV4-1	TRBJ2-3	CASSQEYRQGLDTQYF	TGCGCCAGCAGCCAAGAGTATAGGCAGGGATTGGATACGCAGTATTTT
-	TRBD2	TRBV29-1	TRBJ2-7	CSVEASSAGGAYEQYF	TGCAGCGTTGAAGCCTCCTCAGCGGGAGGTGCCTACGAGCAGTACTTC
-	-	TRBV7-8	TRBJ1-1	CASSLGQGIEAFF	TGTGCCAGCAGCTTAGGTCAGGGAATAGAAGCTTTCTTT
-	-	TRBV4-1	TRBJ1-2	CASSQEGSDTINHYGYTF	TGCGCCAGCAGCCAAGAAGGATCCGACACCATTAATCACTATGGCTACACCTTC
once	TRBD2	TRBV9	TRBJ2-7	CASSVELTSGRHEQYF	TGTGCCAGCAGCGTAGAACTTACTAGCGGGAGGCACGAGCAGTACTTC
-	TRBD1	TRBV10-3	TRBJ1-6	CAISGDRGESNSPLHF	TGTGCCATCAGCGGGGACAGGGGAGAGAGTAATTCACCCCTCCACTTT
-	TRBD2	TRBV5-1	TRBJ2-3	CASSRGTSGGTDTQYF	TGCGCCAGCAGCAGAGGGACTAGCGGGGGCACAGATACGCAGTATTTT
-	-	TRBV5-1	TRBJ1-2	CASSLTGFNYGYTF	TGCGCCAGCAGCTTAACAGGATTTAACTATGGCTACACCTTC
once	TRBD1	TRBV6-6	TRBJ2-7	CASSYLGQARSEQYF	TGTGCCAGCAGTTACTTGGGACAGGCGCGTTCCGAGCAGTACTTC
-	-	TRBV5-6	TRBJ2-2	CASSSGDMNTGELFF	TGTGCCAGCAGCTCCGGGGACATGAACACCGGGGAGCTGTTTTTT
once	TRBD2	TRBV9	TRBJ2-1	CASSDTSGSTNEQFF	TGTGCCAGCAGCGATACTAGCGGGAGCACCAATGAGCAGTTCTTC
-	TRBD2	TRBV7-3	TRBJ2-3	CASSSTSGGADTQYF	TGTGCCAGCAGCTCCACTAGCGGGGGGGCAGATACGCAGTATTTT
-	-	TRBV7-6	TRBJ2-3	CASSSRGGRTDTQYF	TGTGCCAGCAGCTCGAGGGGGGGACGCACAGATACGCAGTATTTT
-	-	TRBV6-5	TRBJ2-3	CASSTRPSRPDTQYF	TGTGCCAGCAGTACTAGACCTTCCAGGCCCGATACGCAGTATTTT
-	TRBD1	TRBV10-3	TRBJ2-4	CAISPDRVGKNIQYF	TGTGCCATCAGTCCGGACAGGGTAGGCAAAAACATTCAGTACTTC
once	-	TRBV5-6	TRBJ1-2	CASSLGRTNYGYTF	TGTGCCAGCAGCTTGGGCAGAACTAACTATGGCTACACCTTC
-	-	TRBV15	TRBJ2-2	CATKASRGPSTGELFF	TGTGCCACCAAGGCATCAAGGGGCCCCAGCACCGGGGAGCTGTTTTTT
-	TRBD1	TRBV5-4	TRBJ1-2	CASSLTGVDYGYTF	TGTGCCAGCAGCTTGACAGGGGTAGACTATGGCTACACCTTC
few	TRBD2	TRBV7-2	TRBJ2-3	CASGSGSTDTQYF	TGTGCCAGCGGGAGCGGGAGTACAGATACGCAGTATTTT
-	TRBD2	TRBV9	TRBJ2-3	CASSVSGLAADTQYF	TGTGCCAGCAGCGTATCGGGACTAGCCGCAGATACGCAGTATTTT
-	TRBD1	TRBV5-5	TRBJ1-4	CASSSQGAPNEKLFF	TGTGCCAGCAGCTCACAGGGGGCACCTAATGAAAAACTGTTTTTT